The 22 T cell receptor beta chains below were found in one sample sequenced in a study of blood T cell repertoires in COVID-19. Some clones are missing from TCRdb's copy, which holds only in-frame ones; the method was immunoSEQ multiplex PCR. The sample holds roughly 260,000 clones, around 90% seen once. Sample: PBMCs or T cells enriched from blood (not recorded which). The receptors stem from a woman younger than 35 who had recovered from COVID-19.

The chain couples TRBV7-9 to TRBJ1-1; the match to TRBD1 covers 8 bases. The germline V gene has CDR1 SEHNR and CDR2 FQNEAQ (reference sequence). Losses at the gene ends were 11 bases for V and 7 bases for J; bases not matched to a gene: 9. CDR3 length: 12 residues. CDR3 in amino acids: CADGQGAGEAFF. CDR3 in DNA: TGTGCCGATGGGCAGGGGGCCGGTGAAGCTTTCTTT. The full variable domain, in which reference TRBV7-9 and TRBJ1-1 provide the parts outside the CDR3, is DTGVSQNPRHKITKRGQNVTFRCDPISEHNRLYWYRQTLGQGPEFLTYFQNEAQLEKSRLLSDRFSAERPKGSFSTLEIQRTEQGDSAMYLCADGQGAGEAFFGQGTRLTVV.

The chain carries TRBV9 and TRBJ2-1; D may be TRBD1 (7 bases). V was trimmed by 3 bases and J by 3 bases, leaving 16 bases between them. From germline, CDR1 is SGDLS and CDR2 YYNGEE. CDR3 length: 16 residues. This CDR3 is CASSDQGGQIYNEQFF. The CDR3 DNA follows: TGTGCCAGCAGCGATCAGGGGGGACAGATCTACAATGAGCAGTTCTTC.

The chain links TRBV6-1 to TRBJ1-6; 10 bases line up with TRBD1. Germline values: CDR1 MNHNS, CDR2 SASEGT. This CDR3 region has 15 residues. V gave up 7 bases and J gave up 8 bases; unmatched junction bases: 8. The chain's CDR3 is CASTTSGQGYSPLHF. DNA for the CDR3: TGTGCCAGCACTACGTCGGGACAGGGGTATTCACCCCTCCACTTT.

This chain connects TRBV7-3 to TRBJ2-2; D is perhaps TRBD1 (6 bases). V was clipped by 5 bases and J by 1 base, with 14 bases between them. The CDR3 covers 16 residues. The V gene's germline CDR1 is SGHTA and CDR2 FQGTGA. This CDR3 reads CASSAEGHENTGELFF. CDR3 nucleotide sequence: TGTGCCAGCAGCGCCGAGGGACACGAGAACACCGGGGAGCTGTTTTTT.

This clone is a singleton in its sample. V gene TRBV11-2 combines with J gene TRBJ1-2; 10 bases fit TRBD1. In germline, CDR1 is SGHAT, CDR2 FQNNGV. CDR3 size: 17 residues. V lost 1 base, J lost 4 bases, and 9 bases stayed unmatched. The CDR3 here is CASSLGPPGQGIYGYTF. As DNA, the CDR3 is TGTGCCAGCAGCTTAGGGCCCCCGGGACAGGGGATCTATGGCTACACCTTC. The variable domain in full, completed from reference TRBV11-2 and TRBJ1-2, reads EAGVAQSPRYKIIEKRQSVAFWCNPISGHATLYWYQQILGQGPKLLIQFQNNGVVDDSQLPKDRFSAERLKGVDSTLKIQPAKLEDSAVYLCASSLGPPGQGIYGYTFGSGTRLTVV.

This clone was seen more than once but under ten times. The chain carries TRBV29-1 and TRBJ2-2; D is possibly TRBD1 (5 bases). The V and J ends lost 4 bases and 3 bases respectively, with 9 bases between them. The germline gives CDR1 SQVTM, CDR2 ANQGSEA. This CDR3 has 13 residues. The CDR3 DNA follows: TGCAGCGTTGCCGACAGATACACCGGGGAGCTGTTTTTT. This translates into CSVADRYTGELFF.

The genes are TRBV5-1 and TRBJ1-3, with 7 bases that match TRBD1. Germline CDR1 SGHRS, CDR2 YFSETQ. The CDR3 consists of 14 residues. V lost 4 bases, J lost 1 base, and 2 bases stayed unmatched. The CDR3 reads CASSRQGSGNTIYF. The CDR3 nucleotides read TGCGCCAGCAGCCGACAGGGTTCTGGAAACACCATATATTTT.

The V call is TRBV5-1, the J call TRBJ2-1; 9 nucleotides match TRBD2. This CDR3 comprises 15 residues. The V gene end was trimmed by 0 bases and the J gene end by 9 bases; junction bases not matched to a gene: 7. Germline values: CDR1 SGHRS, CDR2 YFSETQ. CDR3 region: CASSLESGTSFEQFF. CDR3 nucleotide sequence: TGCGCCAGCAGCTTGGAGTCCGGGACTAGCTTTGAGCAGTTCTTC.

This clone was picked up one time. The J gene is TRBJ2-1, the V gene TRBV6-2 or TRBV6-3, with 7 positions matching TRBD2. Looked up from germline, CDR1 is MNHEY and CDR2 is SVGEGT. The CDR3 spans 17 residues. V lost 2 bases, J lost 0 bases, and 7 bases stayed unmatched. The CDR3, as DNA: TGTGCCAGCAGTTACCGCCGAGCGGGGCGCTCCTACAATGAGCAGTTCTTC. Protein: CASSYRRAGRSYNEQFF.

Concerning this clone itself: Different DNA sequences within this sample yield the same CDR3. V gene TRBV24-1 combines with J gene TRBJ1-4, with 7 bases that match TRBD1. This CDR3 has 14 residues. Germline values: CDR1 KGHDR, CDR2 SFDVKD. V dropped 5 bases and J dropped 8; count of bases not matched to a gene: 7. Here the CDR3 DNA reads TGTGCCACCAGTGGACAGGGCGAGGGAGAAAAACTGTTTTTT. As protein: CATSGQGEGEKLFF.

This chain joins TRBV5-4 and TRBJ2-3; D gene uncertain. Trimming took 0 bases from V and 0 from J, leaving 8 bases between them. The CDR3 loop spans 15 amino acids. The germline V gene has CDR1 SGHNT and CDR2 YYREEE (reference sequence). The CDR3, as DNA: TGTGCCAGCAGCTTGGGTACACCAAGCACAGATACGCAGTATTTT. Translation: CASSLGTPSTDTQYF.

This chain joins TRBV24-1 and TRBJ2-1; maybe TRBD1 (6 bases). The CDR3 is made up of 13 amino acids. Germline V gene lookup returns CDR1 KGHDR and CDR2 SFDVKD. The V end lost 5 bases, the J end lost 8 bases, and 12 bases lay between the germline ends. The DNA for the CDR3 is TGTGCCACCAGTGCTCGTACAGGGCATGAGCAGTTCTTC. As protein: CATSARTGHEQFF.

This clone was seen only a few times. V usage is TRBV9 and J usage is TRBJ2-1, with a weak D call TRBD1 (6 bases). Looked up from germline, CDR1 is SGDLS and CDR2 is YYNGEE. The CDR3 sequence is 14 residues long. Between the trimmed V and J ends, which lost 4 bases and 10 bases, there was a span of 18 bases. The CDR3 coding sequence is TGTGCCAGCAGCACAGGGCCTTCCGGGGAAGAGCAGTTCTTC. Its protein product is CASSTGPSGEEQFF.

This rearrangement joins TRBV7-2 to TRBJ2-3; D is perhaps TRBD2 (5 bases). Germline loops: CDR1 SGHTA, CDR2 FQGNSA. The CDR3 has 12 residues. Deletions cut 3 bases from V and 6 bases from J, with 7 bases between. In DNA, the CDR3 is TGTGCCAGCAGCTTTAGCGTGGATACGCAGTATTTT. Amino acids: CASSFSVDTQYF.

The V call is TRBV6-5, the J call TRBJ2-7; D unclear. CDR1 and CDR2 (germline): MNHEY, SVGAGI. The CDR3 consists of 13 residues. The germline V and J ends were trimmed by 8 bases and 5 bases, with 16 bases remaining between them. Here the CDR3 reads CASQTQSSDEQYF. CDR3 in DNA: TGTGCCAGCCAAACCCAAAGTAGTGACGAGCAGTACTTC.

The gene calls are TRBV24-1 and TRBJ1-3; a possible D gene is TRBD1 (5 bases). V lost 4 bases and J 4 bases, leaving 7 bases between the germline ends. Germline V CDR1 and CDR2: KGHDR, SFDVKD. The CDR3 is 13 residues long. The CDR3 is CATSEGAGNTIYF. Written as DNA, the CDR3 is TGTGCCACCAGTGAAGGGGCCGGAAACACCATATATTTT.

This chain uses TRBV5-1 with TRBJ2-2; 10 nucleotides agree with TRBD2. This CDR3 spans 15 amino acids. Germline assignment: CDR1 SGHRS and CDR2 YFSETQ. Unmatched junction bases numbered 8, after V lost 6 bases and J lost 6 bases. CDR3 in DNA: TGCGCCAGCATTCCCCTAGCGGGAGAGGCCGGGGAGCTGTTTTTT. Protein product: CASIPLAGEAGELFF.

The genes are TRBV19 and TRBJ2-2; 9 nucleotides line up with TRBD1. Germline values: CDR1 LNHDA, CDR2 SQIVND (reference sequence). V lost 8 bases, J lost 4 bases, and 5 bases stayed unmatched. The CDR3 contains 14 residues. The CDR3, as DNA: TGTGCCAGTTACAGGGGGCAAAGCACCGGGGAGCTGTTTTTT. Its protein is CASYRGQSTGELFF.

The chain joins TRBV10-3 to TRBJ1-1; D perhaps matches TRBD1 (6 bases). Between the trimmed V and J ends, which lost 4 bases and 4 bases, there was a span of 13 bases. Germline CDR1 ENHRY, CDR2 SYGVKD. The CDR3 is 14 amino acids. The CDR3 region is CAISGTGSGTEAFF. The CDR3 nucleotides read TGTGCCATCAGTGGTACAGGGTCGGGCACTGAAGCTTTCTTT.

This chain links TRBV29-1 with TRBJ2-1; TRBD2 matches at 8 bases. The length of the CDR3 is 16 residues. CDR1 is SQVTM and CDR2 is ANQGSEA in the germline V gene. The V and J ends lost 5 bases and 1 base, in that order; junction bases with no gene match: 10. In DNA form, the CDR3 reads TGCAGCGTTTTCACCGGGGGGGTAGGTTCCTACAATGAGCAGTTCTTC. Residues: CSVFTGGVGSYNEQFF.

V and J are TRBV5-5 and TRBJ1-2; D ambiguous. V shed 4 bases and J shed 2 bases, with 15 bases lying between them. CDR1 is SGHKS, CDR2 YYEKEE, per germline (reference sequence). The length of the CDR3 is 15 residues. The CDR3: CASSRRPTENYGYTF. CDR3 nucleotide sequence: TGTGCCAGCAGCCGGAGACCTACCGAGAACTATGGCTACACCTTC.

As DNA, the CDR3 is TGTGCCAGTAGTATAGAAGAAAACAGGGTCAACTATGGCTACACCTTC. Translating it yields CASSIEENRVNYGYTF. The gene calls are TRBV19 and TRBJ1-2; D is possibly TRBD1 (6 bases). V was cut by 0 bases and J by 2 bases, with 13 bases left in between. This CDR3 region has 16 residues. Germline loops: CDR1 LNHDA, CDR2 SQIVND (reference sequence).